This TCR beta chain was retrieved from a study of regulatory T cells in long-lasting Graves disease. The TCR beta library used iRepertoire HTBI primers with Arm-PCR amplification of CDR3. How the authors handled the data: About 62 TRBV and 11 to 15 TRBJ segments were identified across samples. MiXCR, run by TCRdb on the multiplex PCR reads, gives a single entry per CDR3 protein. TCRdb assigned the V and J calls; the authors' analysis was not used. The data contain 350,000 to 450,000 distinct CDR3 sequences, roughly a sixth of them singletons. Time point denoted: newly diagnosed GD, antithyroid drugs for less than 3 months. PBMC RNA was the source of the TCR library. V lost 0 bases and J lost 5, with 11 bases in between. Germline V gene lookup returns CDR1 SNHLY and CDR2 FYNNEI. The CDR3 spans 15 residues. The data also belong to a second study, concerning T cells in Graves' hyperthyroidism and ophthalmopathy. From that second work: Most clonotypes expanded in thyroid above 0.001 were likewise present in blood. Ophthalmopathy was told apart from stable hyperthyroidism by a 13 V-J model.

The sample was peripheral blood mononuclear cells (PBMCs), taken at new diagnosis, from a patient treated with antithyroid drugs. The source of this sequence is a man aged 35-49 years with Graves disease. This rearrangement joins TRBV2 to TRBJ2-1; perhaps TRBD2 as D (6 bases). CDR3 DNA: TGTGCCAGCAGTGAAGCGGCGGGACTGAACAATGAGCAGTTCTTC. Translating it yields CASSEAAGLNNEQFF.